Each of the 14 T cell receptor beta chains below was sequenced from the same sample in a study of T cells in Graves' hyperthyroidism and ophthalmopathy. TCR beta CDR3 sequences were amplified from RNA transcripts. TCR CDR3 underwent first-round RT-PCR with the HTBI primer set. MiXCR, applied by TCRdb to the multiplex PCR reads, yields one record per CDR3 protein. In the table there are a few hundred thousand distinct CDR3 sequences, around a sixth of which are singletons. The sequencing input was blood. The origin of the receptors is a young man with Graves' ophthalmopathy.

The V and J genes are TRBV29-1 and TRBJ1-3, with 8 bases that match TRBD1. The CDR3 has 15 residues. V trimming: 6 bases; J trimming: 4 bases; junction bases outside the gene matches: 11. Looked up from germline, CDR1 is SQVTM and CDR2 is ANQGSEA. CDR3: CSVTAEDRAGNTIYF. The CDR3 DNA is TGCAGCGTCACTGCCGAGGACAGGGCCGGAAACACCATATATTTT.

J is TRBJ1-1 and V is TRBV7-9; unclear D gene. The CDR3 has 14 residues. V lost 5 bases to trimming and J lost 5 bases, with 15 bases between them. Germline assignment: CDR1 SEHNR and CDR2 FQNEAQ (reference sequence). CDR3 loop: CASSIPGPQTEAFF. For the CDR3, the DNA is TGTGCCAGCAGCATACCCGGGCCCCAAACTGAAGCTTTCTTT.

The chain combines TRBV6-1 with TRBJ2-3; D uncertain. This CDR3 is 14 amino acids long. CDR1 is MNHNS and CDR2 is SASEGT in the germline V gene. Trimming pared 6 bases from V and 8 bases from J, leaving 18 bases between. CDR3 region: CASRETLISSTQYF. CDR3 nucleotides: TGTGCCAGCAGAGAGACATTAATCTCATCTACGCAGTATTTT.

This clonotype was seen many times. V and J are TRBV2 and TRBJ1-2; no clear D. This CDR3 spans 15 amino acids. Trimming cost V 6 bases and J 8 bases, with 22 bases left between them. CDR1 is SNHLY and CDR2 is FYNNEI in the germline V gene. The CDR3 loop is CASSPDGVKARGYTF. The CDR3 DNA follows: TGTGCCAGCAGCCCGGACGGGGTAAAGGCTAGAGGCTACACCTTC.

This clonotype has more than one count but fewer than ten. The chain links TRBV5-1 to TRBJ2-5, with D unresolved. V gave up 2 bases and J gave up 5 bases, with 7 bases separating them. CDR3 length equals 12 residues. Germline V gene lookup returns CDR1 SGHRS and CDR2 YFSETQ. The DNA of the CDR3 is TGCGCCAGCAGCTTCCCGCCCGAGACCCAGTACTTC. Amino acids: CASSFPPETQYF.

The chain combines TRBV6-1 with TRBJ1-2; D perhaps matches TRBD1 (6 bases). V was clipped by 5 bases and J by 4 bases, with 14 bases between them. Germline V gene data show CDR1 as MNHNS and CDR2 as SASEGT. The CDR3 totals 14 residues. CDR3 residues: CASSSDRRLYGYTF. The CDR3 bases are TGTGCCAGCAGTTCAGACAGGAGACTCTATGGCTACACCTTC.

This clonotype was observed at least ten times. The chain employs TRBV27 and TRBJ2-1; TRBD2 matches at 10 bases. Germline CDR1 is MNHEY and CDR2 is SMNVEV (reference sequence). Trimming took 0 bases from V and 2 from J; bases not matched to a gene: 4. CDR3 length equals 17 residues. CDR3 DNA sequence: TGTGCCAGCAGTTTATCCCTACTAGCGGGGCCCTACAATGAGCAGTTCTTC. This gives the protein CASSLSLLAGPYNEQFF.

This clonotype appeared many times. The rearrangement joins TRBV11-2 to TRBJ1-6; D is ambiguous. With 2 bases removed from V and 5 bases from J, the gap between germline ends came to 10 bases. This CDR3 spans 15 amino acids. From germline, CDR1 is SGHAT and CDR2 FQNNGV. The CDR3 is CASSLIRGNNSPLHF. CDR3 coding DNA: TGTGCCAGCAGCTTAATTCGGGGAAATAATTCACCCCTCCACTTT. The whole variable domain, filled in from reference TRBV11-2 and TRBJ1-6, reads EAGVAQSPRYKIIEKRQSVAFWCNPISGHATLYWYQQILGQGPKLLIQFQNNGVVDDSQLPKDRFSAERLKGVDSTLKIQPAKLEDSAVYLCASSLIRGNNSPLHFGNGTRLTVT.

This clonotype was detected only a few times. The gene calls are TRBV12-3 or TRBV12-4 and TRBJ1-5; 8 bases line up with TRBD1. The V gene end was trimmed by 3 bases and the J gene end by 0 bases; junction bases not matched to a gene: 13. This CDR3 has 19 amino acids. The CDR3: CASSFSGTGVETSNQPQHF. CDR3 DNA: TGTGCCAGCAGTTTCTCCGGGACAGGAGTTGAAACTAGCAATCAGCCCCAGCATTTT.

The V call is TRBV20-1, the J call TRBJ2-7; D possibly corresponds to TRBD1 (6 bases). V was cut by 4 bases and J by 2 bases, with 18 bases left in between. CDR1 and CDR2 (germline): DFQATT, SNEGSKA (reference sequence). This CDR3 spans 15 amino acids. For the CDR3, the DNA is TGCAGTGCTATCTGGACAGCCACCCCCACCTACGAGCAGTACTTC. Residues: CSAIWTATPTYEQYF.

This clonotype came up many times. This chain links TRBV5-1 with TRBJ1-5; D is undetermined. V lost 0 bases and J lost 3, with 4 bases in between. Germline V CDR1 and CDR2: SGHRS, YFSETQ. The CDR3 extends over 13 amino acids. CDR3 bases: TGCGCCAGCAGCTTGGCCCCCAATCAGCCCCAGCATTTT. Encoded protein: CASSLAPNQPQHF.

The V call is TRBV7-2, the J call TRBJ2-5; TRBD2 is a possible D gene (7 bases). The germline CDR1 and CDR2 sequences are SGHTA and FQGNSA. The CDR3 is 15 residues long. Trimming pared 1 base from V and 5 bases from J, leaving 14 bases between. For the CDR3, the DNA is TGTGCCAGCAGCTTAGTTGCGGGGGCCGGGGAGACCCAGTACTTC. Translation: CASSLVAGAGETQYF.

The rearrangement uses TRBV27 and TRBJ2-7, with TRBD1 identical over 8 bases. V lost 6 bases to trimming and J lost 2 bases; unmatched junction nucleotides: 12. Germline CDR1 MNHEY, CDR2 SMNVEV (reference sequence). The CDR3 sequence is 16 residues long. This chain's CDR3 is CASSLLPGQDTYEQYF. CDR3 bases: TGTGCCAGCAGCCTCCTCCCGGGACAGGACACCTACGAGCAGTACTTC.

Details on this clonotype: A read error may account for a junction end that differs from germline. V is TRBV12-3 or TRBV12-4 and J is TRBJ1-3, with 7 bases fitting TRBD1. This CDR3 region has 16 residues. CDR3 residues: CVSSLEGPTGGNTIYF. The CDR3 bases are TGTGTCAGCAGTTTAGAAGGGCCGACAGGGGGAAACACCATATATTTT.